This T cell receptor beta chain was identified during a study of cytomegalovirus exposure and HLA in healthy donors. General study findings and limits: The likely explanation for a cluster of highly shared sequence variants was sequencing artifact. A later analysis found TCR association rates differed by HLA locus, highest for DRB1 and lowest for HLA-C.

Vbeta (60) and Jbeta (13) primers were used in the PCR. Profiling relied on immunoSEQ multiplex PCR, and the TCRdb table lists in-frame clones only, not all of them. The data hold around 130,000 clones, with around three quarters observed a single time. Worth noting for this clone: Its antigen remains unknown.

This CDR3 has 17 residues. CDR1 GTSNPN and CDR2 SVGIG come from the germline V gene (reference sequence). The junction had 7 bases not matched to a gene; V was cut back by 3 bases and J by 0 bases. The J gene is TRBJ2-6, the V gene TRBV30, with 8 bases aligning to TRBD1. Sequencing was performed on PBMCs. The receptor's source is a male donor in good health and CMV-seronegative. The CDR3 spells CAWSGDRTSSGANVLTF. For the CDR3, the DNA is TGTGCCTGGAGCGGGGACAGGACCAGCTCTGGGGCCAACGTCCTGACTTTC.